This T cell receptor beta chain came from a study of T cell responses to AZD1222 COVID-19 vaccine listed by TCRdb under 2021. Turning to the overall study: Because spike-specific TCR depth and breadth did not differ between the two schedules, AZD1222 recipients who got a second dose at roughly 4 weeks were pooled with those who got a second dose at roughly 12 weeks. A total of 233 trial participants underwent TCR sequencing, of whom about 210 received two doses of AZD1222 and about 25 received two doses of the MenACWY control vaccine. Enrollment into the trials was organized by age into subgroups of 18-55, 56-69 and 70-plus years, and those subgroups contained 148, 28 and 57 TCR-sequenced participants, respectively.

Explained via the paper, the time point label denotes: baseline before first vaccination. Vaccinee samples came from UK trials COV001 and COV002, including a single-blind randomized controlled phase 2/3 trial of AZD1222 (ChAdOx1 nCoV-19) in healthy adults. For TCRbeta chain sequencing, PBMC samples were collected from trial participants at day 0 and at day 28 after the second dose. The CDR3 regions of human TCRbeta chains were subjected to immunosequencing. In the source study's methods: Repertoire TCRs were matched against a reference library of SARS-CoV-2-specific TCRs generated with the MIRA antigen-specificity platform. Breadth was defined as the fraction of unique TCRs that were SARS-CoV-2-associated. Depth was defined as the fraction of total T cells that were SARS-CoV-2-associated. Using the MIRA data, every spike-specific TCR was mapped to the spike region that the TCR reacted to and assigned to either a CD4 or a CD8 class. Log10-transformed breadth and depth values were compared by one-way ANOVA with Sidak's multiple comparisons tests. TCRdb took this table from immuneACCESS and kept in-frame rearrangements with V and J called. Such tables lack part of the clones; where checked against another copy, unresolved V genes explain under half of the gap, and the rest is unexplained. V and J calls and clone size come straight from that table; D and trimming were deduced from the DNA. A total of about 53,000 clones appear in this sample, around 85% of them only once. The ten most abundant clones make up 25% to 30% of the sample.

Concerning this clone: Its cognate antigen has yet to be identified. One base away there is no much larger clone; base qualities are not given.

Study-wide conclusions, independent of this receptor: CD4 TCRs associated with the vaccine covered the entire spike protein, and the dominant responses were in regions 160-218 and 743-854. Most participants were white British and females outnumbered males, and the authors suggested that clonal diversity may have been underestimated. In the small 56-69-year group, the increase in depth fell short of significance, most likely because of low power. Epitopes outside the regions mutated in the B.1.351 and B.1.1.7 variants were reportedly recognized by nearly half of the unique spike-specific TCRs. Because no day 14 peak-response samples were available, repertoires were characterized only after the peak T cell response. Conclusions about previously exposed vaccinees are limited because only 5 or 6 AZD1222 recipients were SARS-CoV-2 seropositive at baseline. After two AZD1222 doses, spike-specific TCR breadth and depth were significantly higher than at day 0 and than in MenACWY recipients.

There are 13 amino acids in the CDR3, from cysteine to phenylalanine inclusive. Solely the CDR3 DNA is kept, with 39 bases framed from the first base. Looking up the germline V gene yields CDR1 SNHLY and CDR2 FYNNEI. V is cut by 5 bases and J by 2 bases, and the space between the germline ends is 9 bases. This sequence was found in an adult in good health. The material sequenced was peripheral blood, taken on day 0 of AZD1222 vaccination. This chain joins TRBV2 to TRBJ1-2, with the D gene not clear enough to name. The DNA reads as follows: TGTGCCAGCAGTTATACAGCAAACTATGGCTACACCTTC. This gives the protein CASSYTANYGYTF.